This T cell receptor (beta chain) was documented in a study of OX40 agonist ivuxolimab in advanced cancers. For context, the study as a whole: Ivuxolimab was a fully human IgG2 agonistic monoclonal antibody targeting the costimulatory receptor OX40 (CD134). Of the roughly 53 patients in dose escalation, approximately 20 had hepatocellular carcinoma, around 15 had melanoma, 9 had renal cell carcinoma and 9 had head and neck cancer. The purpose of peripheral TCRbeta sequencing was to test whether ivuxolimab changed TCR sequence diversity and led to clonal T-cell expansion. Intravenous ivuxolimab was administered to patients every 2 weeks at six dose levels: 0.01, 0.1, 0.3, 1.5, 3 and 10 mg/kg. Patients were allowed to have had prior anti-PD-1, anti-PD-L1 or anti-CTLA-4 therapy, and about 40% of the dose-escalation patients had been treated with checkpoint inhibitors. A male proportion of 82.7% and a mean age of 60 years, ranging from roughly 23 to 90, were recorded for the dose-escalation cohort. Partial responses were achieved by three dose-escalation patients, of whom one had hepatocellular carcinoma and two had cutaneous melanoma. The paper covers the monotherapy dose-escalation part of the phase I ivuxolimab trial, which included N ≈ 57 patients.

The trial excluded patients who had a history of autoimmune disease or were on systemic immunosuppression. In every dose cohort, peripheral blood was drawn for TCR sequencing at baseline, cycle 4 day 1, and cycle 7 day 1. Samples came from an open-label, multicenter, first-in-human phase I dose-escalation trial of ivuxolimab. Adults with locally advanced or metastatic melanoma, renal cell carcinoma, hepatocellular carcinoma or head and neck squamous cell carcinoma were enrolled in the trial. Before TCR sequencing, CD4+ T cells and CD8+ T cells were sorted from peripheral blood as separate populations. Spanning cysteine to phenylalanine, the CDR3 consists of 16 amino acids. Only CDR3 DNA is held: 48 bases, read in frame from base 1. Taken from the germline V gene, the CDR1 and CDR2 loops are SGHRS and YFSETQ. Genomic DNA was isolated from the sorted cells so that the TCRbeta CDR3 region could be sequenced. The immunoSEQ Assay was used to sequence the TCRbeta CDR3 regions. Here the immuneACCESS table is served through TCRdb, limited to in-frame sequences with V and J called. Missing clones are a known gap in these copies; in checked studies unresolved V genes cover under half, and the rest lacks a known reason. Here the sample has just over 35,000 clones; approximately 76% occur a single time. The ten largest account for over 20% of the sample.

This clone was seen more than once but under ten times. Its binding antigen is unknown. Mismatch with germline at one junction end may stem from a read error. Points the paper makes about the study in general: At doses of 0.1 to 3.0 mg/kg, clonal expansion of both CD4+ and CD8+ blood T cells was observed from baseline to week 6. On average, CD8+ T cells showed more expanded clones than CD4+ T cells after ivuxolimab. The antigen specificity of the clonally expanded peripheral T cells was not determined. Partial responders in the 0.1-3.0 mg/kg groups had among the lowest normalized peripheral clonal expansion, especially among CD8+ T cells. Low levels of normalized T-cell clonal expansion were also seen in some patients who did not respond.

The chain employs TRBV5-1 and TRBJ1-5; the D gene is unclear. The specimen comprised CD4+ or CD8+ T cells sorted from blood, sampled in a trial of the OX40 agonist ivuxolimab. The receptor was isolated from an adult with an advanced solid tumor such as melanoma, head and neck, liver or kidney cancer. The nucleotide sequence reads as follows: TGCGCCAGCAGATTGGGCGGAGAGACTAGCAATCAGCCCCAGCATTTT. This translates into CASRLGGETSNQPQHF.